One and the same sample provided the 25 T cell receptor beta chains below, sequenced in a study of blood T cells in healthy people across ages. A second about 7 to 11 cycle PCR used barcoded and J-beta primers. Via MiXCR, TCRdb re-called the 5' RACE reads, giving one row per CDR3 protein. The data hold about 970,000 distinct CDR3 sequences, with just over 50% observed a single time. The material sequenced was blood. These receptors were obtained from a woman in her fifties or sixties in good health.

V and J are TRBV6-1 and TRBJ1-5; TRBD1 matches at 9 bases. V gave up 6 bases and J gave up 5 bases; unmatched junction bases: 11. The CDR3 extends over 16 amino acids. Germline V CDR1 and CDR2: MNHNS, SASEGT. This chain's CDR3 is CASRTGTGLTDQPQHF. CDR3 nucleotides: TGTGCCAGCAGGACCGGGACAGGGTTAACGGATCAGCCCCAGCATTTT.

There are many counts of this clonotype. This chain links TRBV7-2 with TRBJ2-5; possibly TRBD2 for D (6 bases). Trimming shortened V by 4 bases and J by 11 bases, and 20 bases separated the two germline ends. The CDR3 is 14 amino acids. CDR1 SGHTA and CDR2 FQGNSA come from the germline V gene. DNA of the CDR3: TGTGCCAGCAGCTCTGACCCTAGCGTCAGTGAGCAGTACTTC. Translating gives CASSSDPSVSEQYF.

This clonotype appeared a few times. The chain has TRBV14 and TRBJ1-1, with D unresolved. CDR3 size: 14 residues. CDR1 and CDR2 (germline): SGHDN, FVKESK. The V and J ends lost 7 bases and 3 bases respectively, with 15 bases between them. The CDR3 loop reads CASKMDQSYTEAFF. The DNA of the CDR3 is TGTGCCAGCAAAATGGACCAATCCTACACTGAAGCTTTCTTT.

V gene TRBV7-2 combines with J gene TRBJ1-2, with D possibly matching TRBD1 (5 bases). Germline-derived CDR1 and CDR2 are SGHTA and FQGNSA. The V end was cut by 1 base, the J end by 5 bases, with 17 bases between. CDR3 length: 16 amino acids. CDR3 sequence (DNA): TGTGCCAGCAGCTTAGGCGGGGGTATTAACGGATATGGCTACACCTTC. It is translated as CASSLGGGINGYGYTF.

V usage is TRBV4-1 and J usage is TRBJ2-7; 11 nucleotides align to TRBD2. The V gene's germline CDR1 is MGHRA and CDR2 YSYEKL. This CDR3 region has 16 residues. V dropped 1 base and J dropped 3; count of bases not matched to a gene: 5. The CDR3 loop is CASSQGLAGGNYEQYF. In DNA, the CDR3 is TGCGCCAGCAGCCAAGGGCTAGCGGGAGGTAACTACGAGCAGTACTTC.

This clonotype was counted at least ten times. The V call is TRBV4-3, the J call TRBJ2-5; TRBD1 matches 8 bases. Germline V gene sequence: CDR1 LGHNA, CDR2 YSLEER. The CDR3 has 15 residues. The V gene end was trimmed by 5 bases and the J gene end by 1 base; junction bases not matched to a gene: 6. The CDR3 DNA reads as TGCGCCAGCAGCGCCACCGGGACAGGCCAAGAGACCCAGTACTTC. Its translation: CASSATGTGQETQYF.

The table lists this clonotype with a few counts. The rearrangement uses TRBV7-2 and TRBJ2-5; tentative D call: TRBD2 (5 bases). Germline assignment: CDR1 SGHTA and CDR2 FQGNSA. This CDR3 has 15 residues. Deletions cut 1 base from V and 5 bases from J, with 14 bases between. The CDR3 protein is CASSLEYRGWETQYF. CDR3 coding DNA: TGTGCCAGCAGCTTAGAATACCGCGGGTGGGAGACCCAGTACTTC.

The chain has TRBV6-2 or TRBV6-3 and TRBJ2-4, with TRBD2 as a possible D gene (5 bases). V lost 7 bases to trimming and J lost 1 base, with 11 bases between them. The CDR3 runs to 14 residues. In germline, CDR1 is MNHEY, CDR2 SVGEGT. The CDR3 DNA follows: TGTGCCAGCATTGATGGGAGTGCCAAAAACATTCAGTACTTC. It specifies CASIDGSAKNIQYF.

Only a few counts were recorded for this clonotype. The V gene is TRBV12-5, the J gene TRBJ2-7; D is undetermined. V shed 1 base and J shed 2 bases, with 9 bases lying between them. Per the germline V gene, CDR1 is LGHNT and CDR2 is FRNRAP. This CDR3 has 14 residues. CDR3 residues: CASGLDPDAYEQYF. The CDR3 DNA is TGTGCTAGTGGTTTGGACCCGGACGCCTACGAGCAGTACTTC.

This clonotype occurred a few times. DNA for the CDR3: TGCGCCAGCAGCCAATTACTAGTGCACTTAAGTCATGAGCAGTTCTTC. Protein product: CASSQLLVHLSHEQFF. The chain uses TRBV4-1 and TRBJ2-1; a possible D gene is TRBD2 (5 bases). Germline V gene lookup returns CDR1 MGHRA and CDR2 YSYEKL. This CDR3 is 16 amino acids long. V lost 2 bases and J 8 bases, leaving 19 bases between the germline ends.

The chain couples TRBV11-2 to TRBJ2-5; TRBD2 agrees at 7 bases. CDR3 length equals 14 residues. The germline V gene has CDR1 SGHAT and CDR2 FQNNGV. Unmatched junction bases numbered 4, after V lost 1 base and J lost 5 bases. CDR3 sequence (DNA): TGTGCCAGCAGCTTAGCGGGGGGAGTGGAGACCCAGTACTTC. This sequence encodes CASSLAGGVETQYF.

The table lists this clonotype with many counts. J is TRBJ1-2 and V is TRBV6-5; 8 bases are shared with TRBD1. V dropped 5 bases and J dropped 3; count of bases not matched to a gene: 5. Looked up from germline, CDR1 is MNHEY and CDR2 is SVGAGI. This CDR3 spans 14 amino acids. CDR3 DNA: TGTGCCAGCAGTCAACGGACAGGGCACTATGGCTACACCTTC. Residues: CASSQRTGHYGYTF.

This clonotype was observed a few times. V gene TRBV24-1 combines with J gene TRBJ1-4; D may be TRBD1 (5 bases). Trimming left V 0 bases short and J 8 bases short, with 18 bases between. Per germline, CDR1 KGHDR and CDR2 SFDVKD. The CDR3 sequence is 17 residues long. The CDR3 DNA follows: TGTGCCACCAGTGATTTGAAGTCAGATGGGGCCCGGGAAAAACTGTTTTTT. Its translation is CATSDLKSDGAREKLFF.

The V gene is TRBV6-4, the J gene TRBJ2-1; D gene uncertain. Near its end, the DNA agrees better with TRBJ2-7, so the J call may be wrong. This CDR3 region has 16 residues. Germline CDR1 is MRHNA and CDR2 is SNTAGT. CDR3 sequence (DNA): TGTGCCAGCAGTGACTCTTGGCAGTCCACCTACAATGAGCAGTACTTC. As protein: CASSDSWQSTYNEQYF.

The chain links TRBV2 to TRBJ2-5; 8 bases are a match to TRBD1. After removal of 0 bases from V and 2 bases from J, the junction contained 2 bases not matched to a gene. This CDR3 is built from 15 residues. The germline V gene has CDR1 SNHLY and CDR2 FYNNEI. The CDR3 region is CASSEAGTGQETQYF. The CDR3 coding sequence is TGTGCCAGCAGTGAAGCTGGGACAGGACAAGAGACCCAGTACTTC. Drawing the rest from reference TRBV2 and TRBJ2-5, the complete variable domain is EPEVTQTPSHQVTQMGQEVILRCVPISNHLYFYWYRQILGQKVEFLVSFYNNEISEKSEIFDDQFSVERPDGSNFTLKIRSTKLEDSAMYFCASSEAGTGQETQYFGPGTRLLVL.

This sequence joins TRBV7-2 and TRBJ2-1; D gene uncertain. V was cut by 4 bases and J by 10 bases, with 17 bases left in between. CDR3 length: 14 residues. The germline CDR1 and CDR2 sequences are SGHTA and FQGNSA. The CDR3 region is CASSSPYRGGEQFF. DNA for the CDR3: TGTGCCAGCAGCTCCCCCTATCGTGGCGGCGAGCAGTTCTTC. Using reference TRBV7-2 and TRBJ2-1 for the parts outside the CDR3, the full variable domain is GAGVSQSPSNKVTEKGKDVELRCDPISGHTALYWYRQSLGQGLEFLIYFQGNSAPDKSGLPSDRFSAERTGGSVSTLTIQRTQQEDSAVYLCASSSPYRGGEQFFGPGTRLTVL.

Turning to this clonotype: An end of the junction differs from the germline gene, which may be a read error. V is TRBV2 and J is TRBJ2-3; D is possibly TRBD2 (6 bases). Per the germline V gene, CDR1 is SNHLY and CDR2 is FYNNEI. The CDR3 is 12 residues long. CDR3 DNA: TGTGCCGGCAGGCCCGGGACTGGTACGCAGTATTTT. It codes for CAGRPGTGTQYF.

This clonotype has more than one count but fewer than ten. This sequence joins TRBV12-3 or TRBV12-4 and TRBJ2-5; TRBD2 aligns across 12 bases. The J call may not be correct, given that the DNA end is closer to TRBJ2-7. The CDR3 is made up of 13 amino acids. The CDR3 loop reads CASGLAGLYEQYF. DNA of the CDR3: TGTGCCAGCGGACTAGCGGGACTGTACGAGCAGTACTTC.

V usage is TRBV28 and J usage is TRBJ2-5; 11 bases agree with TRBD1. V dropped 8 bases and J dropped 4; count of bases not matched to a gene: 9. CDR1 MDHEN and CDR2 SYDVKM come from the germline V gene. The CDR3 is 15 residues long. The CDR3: CASGGDRGLRETQYF. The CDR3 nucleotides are TGTGCCAGCGGGGGGGACAGGGGGTTGCGAGAGACCCAGTACTTC.

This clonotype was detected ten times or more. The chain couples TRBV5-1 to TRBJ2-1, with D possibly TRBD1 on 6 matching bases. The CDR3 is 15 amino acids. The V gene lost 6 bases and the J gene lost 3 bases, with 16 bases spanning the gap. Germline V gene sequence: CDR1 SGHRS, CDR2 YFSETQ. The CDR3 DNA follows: TGCGCCAGCATCCCGGGGCAGGGGAACTACAATGAGCAGTTCTTC. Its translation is CASIPGQGNYNEQFF.

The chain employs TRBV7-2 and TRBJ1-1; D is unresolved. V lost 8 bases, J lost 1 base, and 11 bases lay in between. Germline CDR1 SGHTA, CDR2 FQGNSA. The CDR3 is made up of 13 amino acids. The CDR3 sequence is CASLRWENTEAFF. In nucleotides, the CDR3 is TGTGCCAGCCTCCGGTGGGAGAACACTGAAGCTTTCTTT.

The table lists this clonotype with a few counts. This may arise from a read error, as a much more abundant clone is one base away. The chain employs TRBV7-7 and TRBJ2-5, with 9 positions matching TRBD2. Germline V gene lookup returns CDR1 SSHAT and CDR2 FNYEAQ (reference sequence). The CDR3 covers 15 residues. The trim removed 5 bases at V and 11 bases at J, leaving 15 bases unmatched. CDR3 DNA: TGTGCCAGCAGCCGCGCCAGCGGGAGGTCGGATGAGCAGTACTTC. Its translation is CASSRASGRSDEQYF.

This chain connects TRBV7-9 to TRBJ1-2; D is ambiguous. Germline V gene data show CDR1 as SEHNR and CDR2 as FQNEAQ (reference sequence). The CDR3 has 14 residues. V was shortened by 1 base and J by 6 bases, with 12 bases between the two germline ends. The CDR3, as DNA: TGTGCCAGCAGCTTAGGAGGCCAGTTTCATGGCTACACCTTC. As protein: CASSLGGQFHGYTF. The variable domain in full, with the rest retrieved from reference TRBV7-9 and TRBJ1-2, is DTGVSQNPRHKITKRGQNVTFRCDPISEHNRLYWYRQTLGQGPEFLTYFQNEAQLEKSRLLSDRFSAERPKGSFSTLEIQRTEQGDSAMYLCASSLGGQFHGYTFGSGTRLTVV.

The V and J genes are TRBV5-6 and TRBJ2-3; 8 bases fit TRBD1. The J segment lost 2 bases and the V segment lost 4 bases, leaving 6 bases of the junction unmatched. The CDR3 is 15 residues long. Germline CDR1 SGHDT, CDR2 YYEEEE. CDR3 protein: CASSARDRITDTQYF. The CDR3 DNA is TGTGCCAGCAGCGCCCGGGACAGGATCACAGATACGCAGTATTTT.

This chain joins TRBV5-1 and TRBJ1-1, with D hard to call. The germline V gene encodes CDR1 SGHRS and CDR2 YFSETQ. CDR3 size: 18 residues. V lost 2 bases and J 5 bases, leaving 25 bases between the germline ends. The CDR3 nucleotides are TGCGCCAGCAGCTTTACTGGAGGGCATCCAACATCGGGGACTGAAGCTTTCTTT. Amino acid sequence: CASSFTGGHPTSGTEAFF.